The rows below give T cell receptor beta chains drawn from one sample of a study of T cell responses to AZD1222 COVID-19 vaccine. Produced via immunoSEQ multiplex PCR; TCRdb's table is partial and in-frame only. The table lists more than 70,000 clones, roughly 89% of them singletons. The sample consisted of peripheral blood, taken 28 days after the second AZD1222 dose. These receptor sequences come from an adult who received the AZD1222 COVID-19 vaccine. Each CDR3 is given with its conserved first and last residue. Each record gives: D gene, V gene, clone size, J gene, CDR3 protein, CDR3 DNA. D genes are given only for firm matches. Expanded clones get a size class; other rows say once, few or many, or leave the size out.

.	TRBV5-1	.	TRBJ1-3	CASSLVGGPSGNTIYF	TGCGCCAGCAGCTTGGTAGGGGGTCCCTCTGGAAACACCATATATTTT
.	TRBV2	.	TRBJ1-1	CASGRSTMNTEAFF	TGTGCCAGCGGAAGGTCAACTATGAACACTGAAGCTTTCTTT
TRBD1	TRBV2	.	TRBJ1-4	CASSPGQGVEKLFF	TGTGCCAGCAGCCCAGGACAGGGCGTTGAAAAACTGTTTTTT
.	TRBV5-1	.	TRBJ2-2	CASRVRGRNGELFF	TGCGCCAGCCGGGTCAGGGGCAGGAACGGGGAGCTGTTTTTT
.	TRBV5-1	.	TRBJ2-7	CASSSTGTSFYEQYF	TGCGCCAGCAGCTCCACAGGGACATCTTTCTACGAGCAGTACTTC
TRBD1	TRBV6-5	.	TRBJ2-7	CASSFSGTGVGEQYF	TGTGCCAGCAGTTTCTCCGGGACAGGAGTCGGCGAGCAGTACTTC
.	TRBV25-1	.	TRBJ2-3	CASSEYPLTDTQYF	TGTGCCAGCAGTGAATACCCCCTAACAGATACGCAGTATTTT
.	TRBV16	.	TRBJ2-2	CASSQSEQYTGELFF	TGTGCCAGCAGCCAATCCGAACAGTACACCGGGGAGCTGTTTTTT
TRBD1	TRBV7-9	few	TRBJ1-1	CASSIQTGVSEAFF	TGTGCCAGCAGCATACAGACAGGGGTTTCTGAAGCTTTCTTT
.	TRBV4-1	.	TRBJ1-5	CASSQDADGQPQHF	TGCGCCAGCAGCCAAGATGCTGATGGTCAGCCCCAGCATTTT
TRBD1	TRBV5-1	.	TRBJ2-5	CASSRLQGLGETQYF	TGCGCCAGCAGCCGCTTACAGGGGTTGGGAGAGACCCAGTACTTC
TRBD1	TRBV5-1	few	TRBJ2-7	CASSNSPLGTGYEQYF	TGCGCCAGCAGCAATTCACCCCTGGGGACAGGGTACGAGCAGTACTTC
.	TRBV19	.	TRBJ1-2	CASSIPGVYGYTF	TGTGCCAGTAGTATACCCGGGGTCTATGGCTACACCTTC
TRBD1	TRBV5-1	.	TRBJ1-6	CASSSGQGDYSPLHF	TGCGCCAGCAGCTCGGGACAGGGAGATTACTCACCCCTCCACTTT
.	TRBV6-5	.	TRBJ2-7	CASTPPGQGGWQYF	TGTGCCAGCACCCCCCCGGGCCAGGGGGGATGGCAGTACTTC
.	TRBV12-5	.	TRBJ1-1	CASTGWTEAFF	TGTGCTAGTACAGGGTGGACTGAAGCTTTCTTT
.	TRBV5-1	.	TRBJ2-1	CASSPGQGGDEQFF	TGCGCCAGCAGTCCCGGACAGGGAGGGGATGAGCAGTTCTTC
TRBD1	TRBV2	.	TRBJ1-1	CASSEALISTGTGRTEAFF	TGTGCCAGCAGTGAAGCCTTGATTAGCACCGGGACAGGGAGGACTGAAGCTTTCTTT
.	TRBV29-1	.	TRBJ2-1	CSDRADSSYNEQFF	TGCAGCGATAGGGCGGACAGCTCCTACAATGAGCAGTTCTTC
.	TRBV19	.	TRBJ2-1	CASSTTGVYNEQFF	TGTGCCAGTAGTACCACGGGGGTTTACAATGAGCAGTTCTTC
.	TRBV2	.	TRBJ2-2	CASSRDAAGTGELFF	TGTGCCAGCAGTCGGGATGCCGCGGGCACCGGGGAGCTGTTTTTT
TRBD1	TRBV18	.	TRBJ1-3	CASSPQGGPGNTIYF	TGTGCCAGCTCACCCCAGGGGGGCCCTGGAAACACCATATATTTT
.	TRBV9	.	TRBJ2-7	CASSVGTGSGYEQYF	TGTGCCAGCAGCGTAGGGACGGGGAGTGGCTACGAGCAGTACTTC